The clone carrying this TCR beta chain appeared once. These data belong to a study of blood T cell repertoires in COVID-19. Study context: In each case, the material was cDNA or gDNA derived from T cells, B-cell-depleted T cells, or PBMCs.

Methods used by the authors: From reference gene primer amplification, estimates of nucleated cell counts were derived. Repertoires were generated with immunoSEQ multiplex PCR, while TCRdb's copy carries only in-frame clones and drops some. D and trimming were read from the DNA, whereas the V and J calls and clone size are those reported in that table. Of around 300,000 clones detected, about nine tenths appear once; the ten largest clones hold 1.5% to 2%. Cohorts were determined from participant-reported clinical history. All recovered Cohort 3 donors got two negative PCRs, got clearance, or saw symptom resolution. From germline, CDR1 is LGHDT and CDR2 YNNKEL (reference sequence). The CDR3 has 15 amino acids. Trimming stripped 1 base from V and 4 bases from J, with 10 bases between.

The material sequenced was PBMCs or T cells enriched from blood (not recorded which). The TCR comes from a woman in her sixties or seventies who had recovered from COVID-19. This sequence joins TRBV3-1 (or the pseudogene TRBV3-2) and TRBJ2-2; D is ambiguous. The CDR3 sequence is CASSQVNSRTGELFF. The CDR3 bases are TGTGCCAGCAGCCAAGTGAACAGCCGCACCGGGGAGCTGTTTTTT.